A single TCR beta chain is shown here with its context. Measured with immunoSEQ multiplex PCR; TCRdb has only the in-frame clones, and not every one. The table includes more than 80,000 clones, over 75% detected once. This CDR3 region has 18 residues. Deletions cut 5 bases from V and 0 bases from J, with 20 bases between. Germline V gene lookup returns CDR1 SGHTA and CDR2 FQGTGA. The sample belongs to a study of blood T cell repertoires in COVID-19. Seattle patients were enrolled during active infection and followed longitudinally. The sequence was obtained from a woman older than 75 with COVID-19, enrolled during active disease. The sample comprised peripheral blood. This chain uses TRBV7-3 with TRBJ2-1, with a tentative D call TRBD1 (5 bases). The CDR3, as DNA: TGTGCCAGCAGCCTTAGGGGTGGTTGGGGTAGCTCCTACAATGAGCAGTTCTTC. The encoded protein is CASSLRGGWGSSYNEQFF.